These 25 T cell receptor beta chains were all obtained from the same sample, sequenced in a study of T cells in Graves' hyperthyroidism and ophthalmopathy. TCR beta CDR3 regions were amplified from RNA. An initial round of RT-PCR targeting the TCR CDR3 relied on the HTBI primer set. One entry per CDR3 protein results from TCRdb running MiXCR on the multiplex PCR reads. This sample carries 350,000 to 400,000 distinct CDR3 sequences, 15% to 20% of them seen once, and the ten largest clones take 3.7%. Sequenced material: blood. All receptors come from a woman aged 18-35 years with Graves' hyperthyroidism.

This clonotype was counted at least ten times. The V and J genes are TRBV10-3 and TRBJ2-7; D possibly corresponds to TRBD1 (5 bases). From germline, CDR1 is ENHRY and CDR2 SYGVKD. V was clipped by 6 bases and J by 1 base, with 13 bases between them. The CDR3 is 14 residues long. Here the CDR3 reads CAISLTASSYEQYF. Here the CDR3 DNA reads TGTGCCATCAGCCTGACAGCGTCGTCCTACGAGCAGTACTTC.

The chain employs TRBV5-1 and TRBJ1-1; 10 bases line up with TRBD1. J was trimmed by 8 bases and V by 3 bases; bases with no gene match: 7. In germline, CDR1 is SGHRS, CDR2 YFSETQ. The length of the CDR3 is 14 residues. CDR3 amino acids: CASSWTDRGSEAFF. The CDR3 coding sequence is TGCGCCAGCAGCTGGACGGACAGGGGGTCCGAAGCTTTCTTT.

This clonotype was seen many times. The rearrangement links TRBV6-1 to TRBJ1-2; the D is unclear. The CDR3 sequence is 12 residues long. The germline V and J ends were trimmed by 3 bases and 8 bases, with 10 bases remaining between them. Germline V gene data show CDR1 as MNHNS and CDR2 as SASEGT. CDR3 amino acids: CASSDVYEGYTF. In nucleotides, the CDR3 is TGTGCCAGCAGTGACGTTTACGAGGGCTACACCTTC.

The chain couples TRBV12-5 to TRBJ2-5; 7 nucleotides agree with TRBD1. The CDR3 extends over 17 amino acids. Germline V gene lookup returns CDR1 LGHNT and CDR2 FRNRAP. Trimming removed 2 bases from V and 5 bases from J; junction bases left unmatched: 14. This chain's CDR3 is CASGLPLGIEGAETQYF. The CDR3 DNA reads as TGTGCTAGTGGTTTGCCCCTCGGGATCGAGGGGGCGGAGACCCAGTACTTC.

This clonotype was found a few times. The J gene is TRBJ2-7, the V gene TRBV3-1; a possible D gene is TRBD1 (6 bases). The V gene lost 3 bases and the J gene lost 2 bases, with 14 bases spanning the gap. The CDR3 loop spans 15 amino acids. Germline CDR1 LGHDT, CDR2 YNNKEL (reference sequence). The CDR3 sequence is CASSHTGTPAYEQYF. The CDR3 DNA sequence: TGTGCCAGCAGCCATACCGGGACACCGGCCTACGAGCAGTACTTC.

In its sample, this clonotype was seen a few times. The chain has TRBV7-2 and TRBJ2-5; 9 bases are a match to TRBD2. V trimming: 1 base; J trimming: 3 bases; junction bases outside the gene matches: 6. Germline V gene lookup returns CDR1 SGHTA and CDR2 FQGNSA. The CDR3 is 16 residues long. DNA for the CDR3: TGTGCCAGCAGCTTAGGGCCAGCGGGGGGAGAAGAGACCCAGTACTTC. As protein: CASSLGPAGGEETQYF.

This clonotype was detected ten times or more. CDR3 bases: TGTGCCAGCAGTCCCGCCGGGGGGGCAAAAGAGACCCAGTACTTC. This codes for CASSPAGGAKETQYF. V usage is TRBV12-3 or TRBV12-4 and J usage is TRBJ2-5, with 8 positions matching TRBD2. This CDR3 has 15 residues. The junction had 8 bases not matched to a gene; V was cut back by 5 bases and J by 3 bases.

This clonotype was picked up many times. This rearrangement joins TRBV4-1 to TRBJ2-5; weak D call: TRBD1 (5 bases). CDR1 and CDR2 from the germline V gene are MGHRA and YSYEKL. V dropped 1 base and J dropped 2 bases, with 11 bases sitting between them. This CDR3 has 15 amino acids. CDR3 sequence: CASSQVGQGQETQYF. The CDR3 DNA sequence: TGCGCCAGCAGCCAAGTCGGCCAGGGTCAAGAGACCCAGTACTTC.

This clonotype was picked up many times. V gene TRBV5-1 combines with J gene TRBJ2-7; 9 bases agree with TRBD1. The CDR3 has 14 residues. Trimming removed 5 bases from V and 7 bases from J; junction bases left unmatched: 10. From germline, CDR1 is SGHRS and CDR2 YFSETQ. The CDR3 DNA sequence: TGCGCCAGCAGACCACAGGGGGCTAGTTATGAGCAGTACTTC. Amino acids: CASRPQGASYEQYF.

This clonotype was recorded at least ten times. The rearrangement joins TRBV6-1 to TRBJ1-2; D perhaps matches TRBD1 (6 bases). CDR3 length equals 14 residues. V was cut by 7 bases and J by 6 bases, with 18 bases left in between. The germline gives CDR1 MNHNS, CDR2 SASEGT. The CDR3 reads CASIKGGDEDGYTF. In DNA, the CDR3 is TGTGCCAGCATCAAAGGGGGGGATGAGGATGGCTACACCTTC.

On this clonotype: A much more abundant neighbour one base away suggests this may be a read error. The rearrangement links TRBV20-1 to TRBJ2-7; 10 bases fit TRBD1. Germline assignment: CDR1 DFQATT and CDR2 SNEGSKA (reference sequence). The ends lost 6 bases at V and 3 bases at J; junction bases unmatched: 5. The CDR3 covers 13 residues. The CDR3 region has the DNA TGCAGTGCCTGGACAGGGGGGGACTACGAGCAGTACTTC. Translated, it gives CSAWTGGDYEQYF.

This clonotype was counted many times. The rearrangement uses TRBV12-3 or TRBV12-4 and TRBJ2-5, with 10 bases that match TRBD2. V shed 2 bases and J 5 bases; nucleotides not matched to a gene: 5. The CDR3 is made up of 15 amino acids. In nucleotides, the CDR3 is TGTGCCAGCAGTTTATCAGCGGGGGGGATTGAGACCCAGTACTTC. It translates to CASSLSAGGIETQYF.

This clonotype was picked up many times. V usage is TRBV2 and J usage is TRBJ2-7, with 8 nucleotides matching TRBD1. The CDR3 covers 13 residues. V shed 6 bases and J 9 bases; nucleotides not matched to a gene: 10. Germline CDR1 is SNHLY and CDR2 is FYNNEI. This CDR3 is CASSATDRAPQYF. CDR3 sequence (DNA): TGTGCCAGCAGCGCAACGGACAGGGCCCCGCAGTACTTC.

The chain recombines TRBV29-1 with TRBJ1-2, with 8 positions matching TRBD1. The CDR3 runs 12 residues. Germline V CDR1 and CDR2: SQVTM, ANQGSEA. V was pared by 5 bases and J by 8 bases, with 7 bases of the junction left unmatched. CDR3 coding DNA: TGCAGCGTTTCGCAGGGGGCGCGGGGCTACACCTTC. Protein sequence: CSVSQGARGYTF.

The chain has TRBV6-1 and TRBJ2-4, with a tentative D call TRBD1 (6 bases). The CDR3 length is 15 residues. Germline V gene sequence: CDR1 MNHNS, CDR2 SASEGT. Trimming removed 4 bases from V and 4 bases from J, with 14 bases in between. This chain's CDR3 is CASSGNGQTKNIQYF. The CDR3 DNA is TGTGCCAGCAGTGGTAACGGACAGACAAAAAACATTCAGTACTTC.

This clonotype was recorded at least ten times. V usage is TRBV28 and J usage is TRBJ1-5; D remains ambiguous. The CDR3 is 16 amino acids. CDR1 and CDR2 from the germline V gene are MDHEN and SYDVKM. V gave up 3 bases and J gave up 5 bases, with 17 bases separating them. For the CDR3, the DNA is TGTGCCAGCAGTTTGTGGAAGGAGGGCGGCGATCAGCCCCAGCATTTT. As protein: CASSLWKEGGDQPQHF.

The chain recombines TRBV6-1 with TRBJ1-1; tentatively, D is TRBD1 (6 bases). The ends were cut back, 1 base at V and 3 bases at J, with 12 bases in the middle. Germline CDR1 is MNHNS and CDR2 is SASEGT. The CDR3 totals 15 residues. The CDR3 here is CASSEVPGAYTEAFF. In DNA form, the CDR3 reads TGTGCCAGCAGTGAAGTGCCAGGGGCGTACACTGAAGCTTTCTTT.

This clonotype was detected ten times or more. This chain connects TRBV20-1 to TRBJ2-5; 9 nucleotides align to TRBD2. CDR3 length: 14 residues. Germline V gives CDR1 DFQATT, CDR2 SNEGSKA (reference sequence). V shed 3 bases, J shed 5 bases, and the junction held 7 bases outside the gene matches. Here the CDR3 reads CSASVAGGWETQYF. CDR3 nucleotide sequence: TGCAGTGCTAGTGTGGCGGGGGGGTGGGAGACCCAGTACTTC.

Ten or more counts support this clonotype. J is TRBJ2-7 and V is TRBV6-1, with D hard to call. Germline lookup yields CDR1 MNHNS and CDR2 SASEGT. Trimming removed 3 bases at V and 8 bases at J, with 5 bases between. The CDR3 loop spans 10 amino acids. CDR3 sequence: CASSDPQQYF. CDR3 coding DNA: TGTGCCAGCAGTGACCCGCAGCAGTACTTC.

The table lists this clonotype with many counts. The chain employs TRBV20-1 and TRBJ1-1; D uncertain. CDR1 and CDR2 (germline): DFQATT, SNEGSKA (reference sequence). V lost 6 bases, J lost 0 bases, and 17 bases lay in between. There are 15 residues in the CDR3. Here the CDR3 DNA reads TGCAGTGCCAGGCTTTCTCGACGGATGAACACTGAAGCTTTCTTT. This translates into CSARLSRRMNTEAFF.

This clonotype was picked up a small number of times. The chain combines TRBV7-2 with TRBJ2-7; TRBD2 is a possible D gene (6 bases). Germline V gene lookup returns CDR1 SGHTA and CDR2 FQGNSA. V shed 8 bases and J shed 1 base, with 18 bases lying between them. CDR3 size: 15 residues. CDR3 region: CASSPLFGGSYEQYF. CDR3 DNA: TGTGCCAGCTCCCCTCTTTTCGGGGGTTCCTACGAGCAGTACTTC.

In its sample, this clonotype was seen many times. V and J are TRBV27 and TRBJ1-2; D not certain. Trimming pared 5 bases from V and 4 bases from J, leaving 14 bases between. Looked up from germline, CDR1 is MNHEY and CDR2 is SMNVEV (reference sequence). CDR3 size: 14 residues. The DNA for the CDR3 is TGTGCCAGCAGTCCGGCAGGCGCCACCTATGGCTACACCTTC. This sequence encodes CASSPAGATYGYTF.

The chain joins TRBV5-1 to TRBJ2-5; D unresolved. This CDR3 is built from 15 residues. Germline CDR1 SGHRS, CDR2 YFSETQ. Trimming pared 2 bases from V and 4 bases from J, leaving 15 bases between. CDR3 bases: TGCGCCAGCAGCTTACAATTCTTTAGCCCAGAGACCCAGTACTTC. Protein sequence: CASSLQFFSPETQYF.

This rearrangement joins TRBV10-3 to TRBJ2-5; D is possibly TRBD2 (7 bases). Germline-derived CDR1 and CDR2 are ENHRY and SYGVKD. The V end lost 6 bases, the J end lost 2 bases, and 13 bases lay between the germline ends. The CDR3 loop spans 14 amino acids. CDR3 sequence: CAIRGRGLQETQYF. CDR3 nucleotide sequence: TGTGCCATCAGGGGCAGGGGACTACAAGAGACCCAGTACTTC.

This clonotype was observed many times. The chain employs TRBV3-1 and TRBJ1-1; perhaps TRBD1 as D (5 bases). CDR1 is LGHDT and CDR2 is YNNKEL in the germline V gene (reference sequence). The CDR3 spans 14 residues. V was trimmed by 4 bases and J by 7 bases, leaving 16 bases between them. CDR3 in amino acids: CASSRGGEASEAFF. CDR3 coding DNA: TGTGCCAGCAGCCGGGGGGGGGAAGCCAGTGAAGCTTTCTTT.